These 15 T cell receptor beta chains share one sample of origin, sequenced in a study of post-analysis software for immune sequencing data. Findings and caveats of the study: Compared with controls, patients had more of about 5 TRBV segments, including TRBV5-6, TRBV5-1 and TRBV20-1.

Their specific antigens are unknown. Unique molecular identifiers were carried by the TCR beta cDNA libraries. One entry per CDR3 protein, called by TCRdb with MiXCR from the PCR reads. The sample yields roughly 600,000 distinct CDR3 sequences, 40% to 50% seen once. Sequencing was performed on blood. The origin of the receptors is a girl aged 10 to 17 with multiple sclerosis.

This clonotype has ten or more counts. This chain connects TRBV5-1 to TRBJ2-5, with D uncertain. The germline CDR1 and CDR2 sequences are SGHRS and YFSETQ. The CDR3 contains 14 residues. Trimming removed 1 base at V and 5 bases at J, with 12 bases between. CDR3 in amino acids: CASSLSGARETQYF. CDR3 in DNA: TGCGCCAGCAGCTTGTCCGGAGCACGGGAGACCCAGTACTTC.

The chain recombines TRBV5-1 with TRBJ2-5; D is unresolved. The CDR3 runs to 13 residues. Trimming stripped 4 bases from V and 2 bases from J, with 9 bases between. Looked up from germline, CDR1 is SGHRS and CDR2 is YFSETQ. This CDR3 is CASSHDWQETQYF. The DNA of the CDR3 is TGCGCCAGCAGCCACGACTGGCAAGAGACCCAGTACTTC. Drawing the rest from reference TRBV5-1 and TRBJ2-5, the complete variable domain is KAGVTQTPRYLIKTRGQQVTLSCSPISGHRSVSWYQQTPGQGLQFLFEYFSETQRNKGNFPGRFSGRQFSNSRSEMNVSTLELGDSALYLCASSHDWQETQYFGPGTRLLVL.

This clonotype was seen only a few times. The chain combines TRBV5-5 with TRBJ2-4; D not certain. This CDR3 is 15 amino acids long. The V end lost 2 bases, the J end lost 2 bases, and 11 bases lay between the germline ends. Per germline, CDR1 SGHKS and CDR2 YYEKEE (reference sequence). The chain's CDR3 is CASSFGDLTKNIQYF. CDR3 DNA sequence: TGTGCCAGCAGCTTTGGAGACTTGACCAAAAACATTCAGTACTTC.

The V gene is TRBV3-1, the J gene TRBJ1-1; 7 nucleotides agree with TRBD1. J was trimmed by 4 bases and V by 5 bases; bases with no gene match: 10. The CDR3 is 15 amino acids. The V gene's germline CDR1 is LGHDT and CDR2 YNNKEL (reference sequence). CDR3 nucleotide sequence: TGTGCCAGCAGCAACAGGGGAGGGACGGGCACTGAAGCTTTCTTT. Its protein product is CASSNRGGTGTEAFF.

This clonotype showed up just a few times. CDR3 residues: CAISESGRNNKNIQYF. CDR3 DNA: TGTGCCATCAGTGAGTCGGGACGTAATAACAAAAACATTCAGTACTTC. The chain recombines TRBV10-3 with TRBJ2-4; D is tentatively TRBD1 or TRBD2 (5 bases each). From germline, CDR1 is ENHRY and CDR2 SYGVKD. The CDR3 extends over 16 amino acids. With 0 bases removed from V and 3 bases from J, the gap between germline ends came to 12 bases.

The gene calls are TRBV24-1 and TRBJ2-1; 7 bases are a match to TRBD1. The CDR3 is 15 residues long. V dropped 7 bases and J dropped 7; count of bases not matched to a gene: 12. Germline-derived CDR1 and CDR2 are KGHDR and SFDVKD. Written as DNA, the CDR3 is TGTGCCACCAGCGGATTTGGGGACAGCCAGAATGAGCAGTTCTTC. Translated: CATSGFGDSQNEQFF.

The J gene is TRBJ2-1, the V gene TRBV24-1; D may be TRBD2 (5 bases). The CDR3 is 18 amino acids. V dropped 5 bases and J dropped 1 base, with 20 bases sitting between them. CDR1 is KGHDR and CDR2 is SFDVKD in the germline V gene. CDR3 in DNA: TGTGCCACCAGTGCCCTTTCGGGCAGTGGGGAGTCCTACAATGAGCAGTTCTTC. Translating gives CATSALSGSGESYNEQFF.

This clonotype was seen a handful of times. The chain combines TRBV20-1 with TRBJ2-7, with TRBD1 as a possible D gene (6 bases). The CDR3 is 11 residues long. Germline V gives CDR1 DFQATT, CDR2 SNEGSKA (reference sequence). Trimming pared 7 bases from V and 3 bases from J, leaving 10 bases between. The CDR3 spells CSGGTHYEQYF. Here the CDR3 DNA reads TGCAGTGGGGGGACACACTACGAGCAGTACTTC.

This clonotype showed up just a few times. The CDR3 region has the DNA TGTGCCAGCAGCTTGGAGGCAGTGAATCAGCCCCAGCATTTT. It yields the protein CASSLEAVNQPQHF. The gene calls are TRBV5-6 and TRBJ1-5; D is uncertain. V dropped 0 bases and J dropped 4 bases, with 8 bases sitting between them. The germline V gene encodes CDR1 SGHDT and CDR2 YYEEEE. This CDR3 comprises 14 residues.

The chain couples TRBV7-3 to TRBJ2-2; D is uncertain. V was cut by 5 bases and J by 1 base, with 11 bases left in between. The CDR3 runs 15 residues. Per the germline V gene, CDR1 is SGHTA and CDR2 is FQGTGA. CDR3 sequence (DNA): TGTGCCAGCAGCGCGTCTGCGGTGAACACCGGGGAGCTGTTTTTT. Amino acids: CASSASAVNTGELFF.

Here the CDR3 DNA reads TGTGCCAGCATGCAACTCAGAGCCACAGATACGCAGTATTTT. Protein sequence: CASMQLRATDTQYF. The rearrangement joins TRBV7-9 to TRBJ2-3; D remains ambiguous. V lost 7 bases and J lost 2, with 13 bases in between. CDR3 length: 14 residues. CDR1 SEHNR and CDR2 FQNEAQ come from the germline V gene (reference sequence).

This sequence joins TRBV9 and TRBJ2-7; 8 bases match TRBD1. Germline trimming cut 1 base from V and 6 bases from J; bases unmatched to any gene: 3. The CDR3 runs 13 residues. CDR1 and CDR2 from the germline V gene are SGDLS and YYNGEE. CDR3 in amino acids: CASSVRDRFEQYF. The DNA of the CDR3 is TGTGCCAGCAGCGTACGGGACAGGTTCGAGCAGTACTTC.

This clonotype was recorded a few times. The genes are TRBV9 and TRBJ1-4; a possible D gene is TRBD1 (6 bases). The germline V and J ends were trimmed by 4 bases and 2 bases, with 18 bases remaining between them. The CDR3 extends over 17 amino acids. Germline V gene sequence: CDR1 SGDLS, CDR2 YYNGEE. Here the CDR3 reads CASSPRGQYSTNEKLFF. The CDR3, as DNA: TGTGCCAGCAGCCCAAGGGGACAATATTCGACTAATGAAAAACTGTTTTTT.

V gene TRBV5-1 combines with J gene TRBJ2-7; D remains unclear. Germline CDR1 SGHRS, CDR2 YFSETQ. This CDR3 spans 12 amino acids. V lost 4 bases to trimming and J lost 6 bases, with 11 bases between them. CDR3 sequence reads: CASSPGSLEQYF. For the CDR3, the DNA is TGCGCCAGCAGCCCCGGCTCGCTCGAGCAGTACTTC.

This clonotype has a handful of counts. Here the CDR3 DNA reads TGCAGTGCACCGCCAGGGGCGGACACAGATACGCAGTATTTT. Protein: CSAPPGADTDTQYF. The J gene is TRBJ2-3, the V gene TRBV20-1; D perhaps matches TRBD1 (6 bases). The ends were cut back, 6 bases at V and 2 bases at J, with 15 bases in the middle. Germline V gene sequence: CDR1 DFQATT, CDR2 SNEGSKA (reference sequence). This CDR3 contains 14 residues.